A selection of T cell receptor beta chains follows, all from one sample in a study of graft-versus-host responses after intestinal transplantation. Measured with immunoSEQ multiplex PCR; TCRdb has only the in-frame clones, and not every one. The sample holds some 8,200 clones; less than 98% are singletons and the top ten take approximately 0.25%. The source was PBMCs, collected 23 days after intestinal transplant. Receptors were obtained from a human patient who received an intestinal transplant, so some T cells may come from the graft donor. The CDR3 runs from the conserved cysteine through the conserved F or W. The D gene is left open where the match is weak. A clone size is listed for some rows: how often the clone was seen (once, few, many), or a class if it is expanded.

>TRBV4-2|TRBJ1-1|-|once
CASSQLGREGGNTEAFF
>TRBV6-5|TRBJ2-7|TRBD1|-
CASSYRQGWCEQYF
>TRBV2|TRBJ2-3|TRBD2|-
CASSGLAGSTDTQYF
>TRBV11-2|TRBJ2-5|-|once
CASSLLYQETQYF
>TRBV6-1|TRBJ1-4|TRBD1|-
CAGAGTGVEKLFF
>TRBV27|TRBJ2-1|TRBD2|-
CASPRPRETRTSGDHNEQFF
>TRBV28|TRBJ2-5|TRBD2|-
CASSEPGLAEETQYF
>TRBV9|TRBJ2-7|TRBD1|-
CASSARSGDRGSEQYF
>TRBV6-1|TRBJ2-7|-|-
CASSEWDTSSYEQYF
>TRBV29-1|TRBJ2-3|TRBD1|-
CSVEDRLAGGRDTQYF
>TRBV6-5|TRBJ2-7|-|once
CASSPRPRDPDEQYF
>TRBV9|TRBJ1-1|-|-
CASSPRREGDTEAFF
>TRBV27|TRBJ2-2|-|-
CASSPSQGNTGELFF
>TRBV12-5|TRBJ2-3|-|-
CASGFFDRSTDTQYF
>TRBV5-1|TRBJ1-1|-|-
CASSYGDTEAFF
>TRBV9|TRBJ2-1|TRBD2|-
CASSVDGRAYNEQFF
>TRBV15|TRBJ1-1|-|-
CATRSVLDTEAFF
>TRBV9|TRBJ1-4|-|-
CASSERGRTEKLFF
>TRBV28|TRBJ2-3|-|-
CASRMPISGDTQYF
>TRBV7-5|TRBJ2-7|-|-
CARTPPRYSGPFSYEQYF
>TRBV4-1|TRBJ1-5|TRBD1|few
CASSPTGQGLWPQHF
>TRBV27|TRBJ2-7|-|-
CASRTYGGASYEQYF
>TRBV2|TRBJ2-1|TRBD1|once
CASRGYEQFF
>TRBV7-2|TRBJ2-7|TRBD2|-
CASSPRGSGRAYEQYF
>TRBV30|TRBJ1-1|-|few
CAWSVFGAEAFF
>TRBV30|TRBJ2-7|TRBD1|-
CAWISWSGTEYEQYF
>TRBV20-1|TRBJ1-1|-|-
CSASDLAEAFF
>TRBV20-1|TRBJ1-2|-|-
CSALTDGYTF
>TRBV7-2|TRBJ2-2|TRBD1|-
CASSLGRGRTGFGELFF